This TCR beta chain was observed in a study of regulatory dendritic cells for organ transplantation. General study points: The most alloreactive TCR clonotypes were found in resting memory CD8+ cells.

CFSE-labeled sorted T cells met regulatory or mature dendritic cells for 4 to 6 days. Points on this clone: The target antigen is unknown. Sequence at one end of the junction differs from germline and may be a read error.

The CDR3 totals 15 residues. Germline CDR1 reads SSHAT; CDR2 reads FNYEAQ (reference sequence). Sequenced by immunoSEQ multiplex PCR; TCRdb stores in-frame clones only, minus some. The sample carries 20,000 or so clones, about 85% recorded once. Sample: naive CD4+ T cells from blood cultured with dendritic cells. The subset denotes: CD45RA+ naive T cells. The TCR sequence derives from a human donor in good health. The rearrangement joins TRBV7-7 to TRBJ2-5; D possibly corresponds to TRBD1 (6 bases). In nucleotides, the CDR3 is TGTGCTAGCAGCTTCCTACAGGGCTGGCAAGAGACCCAGTACTTC. Amino acids: CASSFLQGWQETQYF.